Each of the 18 T cell receptor beta chains below was sequenced from the same sample in a study of blood T cell repertoires in COVID-19. Using immunoSEQ multiplex PCR, the repertoire was profiled, and TCRdb retains in-frame clones only, with some absent. The sample yields some 320,000 clones, about 87% seen once. The sample taken for sequencing was peripheral blood. The receptor set was obtained from a woman aged 25 to 39 who had recovered from COVID-19.

V usage is TRBV6-5 and J usage is TRBJ2-2; D remains unclear. Trimming cost V 2 bases and J 3 bases, with 10 bases left between them. Germline V gives CDR1 MNHEY, CDR2 SVGAGI. This CDR3 comprises 15 residues. The CDR3 spells CASSYMQAHTGELFF. The CDR3 coding sequence is TGTGCCAGCAGTTACATGCAGGCGCACACCGGGGAGCTGTTTTTT.

The chain joins TRBV13 to TRBJ1-5; D gene uncertain. The V and J ends lost 5 bases and 4 bases respectively, with 12 bases between them. Per the germline V gene, CDR1 is PRHDT and CDR2 is FYEKMQ (reference sequence). The CDR3 is 14 residues long. Here the CDR3 DNA reads TGTGCCAGCAGCCGCCTCTTAGAAAATCAGCCCCAGCATTTT. It encodes CASSRLLENQPQHF.

The rearrangement links TRBV19 to TRBJ1-2, with 7 bases matching TRBD1. This CDR3 has 15 residues. With V trimmed by 2 bases and J by 4 bases, 7 bases remained unmatched. Germline V gene lookup returns CDR1 LNHDA and CDR2 SQIVND (reference sequence). CDR3 sequence: CASSILQGGIYGYTF. The CDR3 DNA reads TGTGCCAGTAGTATATTGCAGGGGGGCATCTATGGCTACACCTTC.

The genes are TRBV10-3 and TRBJ1-5; the D gene is possibly TRBD1 (5 bases). The CDR3 sequence is 16 residues long. With 2 bases removed from V and 2 bases from J, the gap between germline ends came to 13 bases. CDR1 and CDR2 from the germline V gene are ENHRY and SYGVKD. The CDR3 nucleotides are TGTGCCATCAGTGAGGGGGCGTTGAGAGGCAATCAGCCCCAGCATTTT. Amino acids: CAISEGALRGNQPQHF.

In the case of this clone: Other DNA sequences in the same sample also yield this CDR3. For the CDR3, the DNA is TGTGCCAGCTCACCTCAGGGAGGGGACACTGAAGCTTTCTTT. This gives the protein CASSPQGGDTEAFF. The chain uses TRBV18 and TRBJ1-1, with D possibly matching TRBD1 (5 bases). Trimming took off 3 bases at V and 3 bases at J, with 11 bases between the two ends. This CDR3 comprises 14 residues. Looked up from germline, CDR1 is KGHSH and CDR2 is LQKENI. Full variable domain (rest looked up from reference TRBV18 and TRBJ1-1): NAGVMQNPRHLVRRRGQEARLRCSPMKGHSHVYWYRQLPEEGLKFMVYLQKENIIDESGMPKERFSAEFPKEGPSILRIQQVVRGDSAAYFCASSPQGGDTEAFFGQGTRLTVV.

J is TRBJ1-2 and V is TRBV5-1; 11 positions match TRBD1. The germline gives CDR1 SGHRS, CDR2 YFSETQ. Trimming at V came to 0 bases and at J to 6 bases, leaving 10 bases not matched to a gene. This CDR3 is 17 amino acids long. The CDR3 nucleotides read TGCGCCAGCAGCTTGGGCTCCGTAGGACAGGGGGCAGATGGCTACACCTTC. It encodes CASSLGSVGQGADGYTF.

The chain employs TRBV7-2 and TRBJ2-5, with D perhaps matching TRBD2 (5 bases). V lost 4 bases and J lost 5, with 14 bases in between. Per germline, CDR1 SGHTA and CDR2 FQGNSA. This CDR3 has 14 residues. In DNA form, the CDR3 reads TGTGCCAGCAGCTCTGGGTCCCCGGGGGAGACCCAGTACTTC. Translated, it gives CASSSGSPGETQYF.

The gene calls are TRBV15 and TRBJ1-4; D unclear. Germline CDR1 and CDR2: LNHNV and YYDKDF (reference sequence). The CDR3 contains 15 residues. V was shortened by 0 bases and J by 5 bases, with 10 bases between the two germline ends. CDR3 protein: CATSRDHSTNEKLFF. DNA for the CDR3: TGTGCCACCAGCAGAGATCATAGCACAAATGAAAAACTGTTTTTT.

The chain uses TRBV18 and TRBJ2-3, with D maybe TRBD1 (5 bases). The V end lost 0 bases, the J end lost 7 bases, and 8 bases lay between the germline ends. The CDR3 has 13 residues. Per germline, CDR1 KGHSH and CDR2 LQKENI. The CDR3 DNA reads as TGTGCCAGCTCACCACCGACAGTTAATACGCAGTATTTT. Translating it yields CASSPPTVNTQYF.

This chain links TRBV2 with TRBJ2-3; D is uncertain. Germline V gene data show CDR1 as SNHLY and CDR2 as FYNNEI. Trimming left V 3 bases short and J 2 bases short, with 6 bases between. There are 13 residues in the CDR3. The CDR3 spells CASSDQATDTQYF. CDR3 in DNA: TGTGCCAGCAGTGATCAGGCCACAGATACGCAGTATTTT. The whole variable domain, remainder taken from reference TRBV2 and TRBJ2-3, is EPEVTQTPSHQVTQMGQEVILRCVPISNHLYFYWYRQILGQKVEFLVSFYNNEISEKSEIFDDQFSVERPDGSNFTLKIRSTKLEDSAMYFCASSDQATDTQYFGPGTRLTVL.

There are a few counts of this clone. The chain recombines TRBV7-9 with TRBJ1-2; D is undetermined. Germline V gives CDR1 SEHNR, CDR2 FQNEAQ (reference sequence). The germline V and J ends were trimmed by 5 bases and 4 bases, with 11 bases remaining between them. The CDR3 length is 13 residues. CDR3 DNA sequence: TGTGCCAGCAGCCCCGCGCGTATCTATGGCTACACCTTC. This codes for CASSPARIYGYTF.

V is TRBV11-3 and J is TRBJ1-6, with D perhaps matching TRBD1 (5 bases). Trimming took 0 bases from V and 9 from J, leaving 6 bases between them. The CDR3 runs 13 residues. In germline, CDR1 is SGHNT, CDR2 YENEEA. In DNA form, the CDR3 reads TGTGCCAGCAGCTTAGATCAGGGTTCACCCCTCCACTTT. It is translated as CASSLDQGSPLHF.

The table lists this clone with a few counts. V is TRBV7-9 and J is TRBJ1-5, with D maybe TRBD1 (6 bases). Trimming shortened V by 1 base and J by 3 bases, and 16 bases separated the two germline ends. Germline V lookup: CDR1 SEHNR, CDR2 FQNEAQ (reference sequence). The CDR3 runs 17 residues. The CDR3 DNA reads as TGTGCCAGCAGCTTAGGGGCAGGGGATCCGGCCAATCAGCCCCAGCATTTT. Protein product: CASSLGAGDPANQPQHF.

The rearrangement links TRBV3-1 (or the pseudogene TRBV3-2) to TRBJ1-4; no clear D gene. Trimming stripped 0 bases from V and 8 bases from J, with 10 bases between. CDR1 LGHDT and CDR2 YNNKEL come from the germline V gene (reference sequence). The length of the CDR3 is 14 residues. This CDR3 is CASSQDLGGEKLFF. The CDR3 bases are TGTGCCAGCAGCCAAGATCTTGGAGGAGAAAAACTGTTTTTT.

The chain employs TRBV3-1 (or the pseudogene TRBV3-2) and TRBJ2-3; 15 bases align to TRBD2. The CDR3 extends over 18 amino acids. J gave up 1 base and V 3 bases, and 5 bases lay outside the gene matches. The germline V gene encodes CDR1 LGHDT and CDR2 YNNKEL (reference sequence). The CDR3 DNA is TGTGCCAGCAGCCACGGACTAGCGGGGGGGCGTGGCACAGATACGCAGTATTTT. Its translation: CASSHGLAGGRGTDTQYF.

The genes are TRBV27 and TRBJ2-1, with 10 nucleotides matching TRBD1. Germline CDR1 is MNHEY and CDR2 is SMNVEV (reference sequence). V shed 7 bases and J 10 bases; nucleotides not matched to a gene: 13. This CDR3 region has 15 residues. Here the CDR3 DNA reads TGTGCCAGCATGGAAGGGGACAGGGGTGAGTGGGAGCAGTTCTTC. This translates into CASMEGDRGEWEQFF.

This chain uses TRBV6-5 with TRBJ1-5, with 10 bases identical to TRBD1. Germline V CDR1 and CDR2: MNHEY, SVGAGI. The CDR3 runs 14 residues. Trimming took 6 bases from V and 8 from J; bases not matched to a gene: 7. For the CDR3, the DNA is TGTGCCAGCAGCCAGACAGGGGGCATAGAGCCCCAGCATTTT. Encoded protein: CASSQTGGIEPQHF.

The count of this clone is one. The gene calls are TRBV7-8 and TRBJ2-1; TRBD2 might be the D (5 bases). Looked up from germline, CDR1 is SGHVS and CDR2 is FQNEAQ. The CDR3 covers 16 residues. V lost 5 bases and J 3 bases, leaving 17 bases between the germline ends. This CDR3 reads CASSPVGLASYNEQFF. In DNA form, the CDR3 reads TGTGCCAGCAGCCCAGTTGGACTGGCGAGCTACAATGAGCAGTTCTTC.